This note documents a single T cell receptor beta chain sequence. This record comes from a study of blood T cell repertoires in COVID-19. Turning to the study itself: Samples taken during acute and convalescent COVID-19 were collected in the United States, Italy and Spain. Sample material is recorded as cDNA or gDNA derived from T cells, B-cell-depleted T cells, or PBMCs.

Authors' data handling: It was from reference gene primer amplification that nucleated cell counts were estimated. Sequencing used immunoSEQ multiplex PCR; TCRdb keeps in-frame clones, though not all of them. D and trimming were read from the DNA, whereas the V and J calls and clone size are those reported in that table. The table lists 250,000 to 350,000 clones, roughly 84% of them singletons, with 15% to 18% in the top ten. One Seattle source followed patients from active infection through their disease course. The CDR3 is 14 residues long. This clonotype was obtained from a person aged 65 to 85 with COVID-19, enrolled during active disease. The sequenced material came from peripheral blood. The V gene is TRBV21-1, the J gene TRBJ2-7; the DNA was not used to check the table's D call, TRBD2. TRBV21-1 corresponds to a pseudogene. CDR3 loop: CASSSPAGDYEQYF. In DNA, the CDR3 is TGTGCCAGCAGCAGTCCAGCGGGAGATTACGAGCAGTACTTC.